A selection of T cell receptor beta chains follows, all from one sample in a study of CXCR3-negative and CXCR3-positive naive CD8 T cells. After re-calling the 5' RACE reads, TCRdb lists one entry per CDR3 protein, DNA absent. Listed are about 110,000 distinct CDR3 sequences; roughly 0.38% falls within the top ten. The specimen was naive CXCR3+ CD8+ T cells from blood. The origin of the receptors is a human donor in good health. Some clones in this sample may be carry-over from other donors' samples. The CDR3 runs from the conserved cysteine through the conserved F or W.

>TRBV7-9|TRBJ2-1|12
CASSLSGQGQFF
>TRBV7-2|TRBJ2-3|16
CASSPTGLYSTDTQYF
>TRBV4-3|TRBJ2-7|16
CASSQDRTSGGYEQYF
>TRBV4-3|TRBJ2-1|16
CASSQDAGASYNEQFF
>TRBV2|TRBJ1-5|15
CASSAPGVGSQPQHF
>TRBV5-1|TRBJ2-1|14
CASSFGQLGNEQFF
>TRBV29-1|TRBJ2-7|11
CSVEQGIEQYF
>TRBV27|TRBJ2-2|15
CASSLGGAFTGELFF
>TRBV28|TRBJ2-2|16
CASRGERDFNTGELFF
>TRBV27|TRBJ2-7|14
CASSTYRDSYEQYF
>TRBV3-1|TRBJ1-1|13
CASSRDRSLKAFF
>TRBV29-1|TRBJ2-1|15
CSVEEAPLGYNEQFF
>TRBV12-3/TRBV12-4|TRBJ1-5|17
CASSLLRDREAEQPQHF
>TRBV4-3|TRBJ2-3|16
CASSQVLDGDTDTQYF
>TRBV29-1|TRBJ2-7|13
CSVRNSGTYEQYF
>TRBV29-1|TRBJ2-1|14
CSVGVRAGDNEQFF
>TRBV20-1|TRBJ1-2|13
CSATLDRGYGYTF